The rows below give T cell receptor beta chains drawn from one sample of a study of T cells in Graves' hyperthyroidism and ophthalmopathy. Each CDR3 protein gets one entry after TCRdb re-called the multiplex PCR reads with MiXCR. Of roughly 750,000 distinct CDR3 sequences detected, roughly 15% appear once; the ten largest clones hold 8.4%. Sequences were obtained from blood. These receptors came from a man aged 18 to 29 with Graves' hyperthyroidism. The CDR3 runs from the conserved cysteine through the conserved F or W. The D gene is left open where the match is weak. Clone size is stated in some rows and not others, as once, few, many or a class when expanded.

v_gene,j_gene,abundance,d_gene,CDR3nt,CDR3aa
TRBV7-2,TRBJ1-5,many,TRBD1,TGTGCCAGCAGCCATTGGACAGGGACGGGTCAGCCCCAGCATTTT,CASSHWTGTGQPQHF
TRBV2,TRBJ2-7,.,.,TGTGCCAGCACCTCATCCGGCAGGAGGTCCTACGAGCAGTACTTC,CASTSSGRRSYEQYF
TRBV20-1,TRBJ2-7,many,.,TGCAGCGCCCGGCAGGGTTACGAGCAGTACTTC,CSARQGYEQYF
TRBV20-1,TRBJ2-7,many,.,TGCAGTGCTAGAGAGGCGATTCTCGAGCAGTACTTC,CSAREAILEQYF
TRBV7-9,TRBJ2-1,many,.,TGTGCCAGCAGTTTAGCTGGGGGCAATGAGCAGTTCTTC,CASSLAGGNEQFF
TRBV24-1,TRBJ1-2,.,.,TGTGCCACCCAGAATCCTGACGTCCGAGCTAACTATGGCTACACCTTC,CATQNPDVRANYGYTF
TRBV2,TRBJ1-1,.,.,TGTGCCAGCAGGTATGACAGGAACACTGAAGCTTTCTTT,CASRYDRNTEAFF
TRBV11-3,TRBJ2-4,many,.,TGTGCCAGCAGCTTGACAGTAGCCAAAAACATTCAGTACTTC,CASSLTVAKNIQYF
TRBV6-2/TRBV6-3,TRBJ2-5,.,TRBD2,TGTGCCAGCAGTCCCGGGACTAGCGGGACCTTGAAACAGTACTTC,CASSPGTSGTLKQYF
TRBV20-1,TRBJ2-7,.,TRBD2,TGCAGTGCGGCGTCGACTAGCGGGAGTTTTTACGAGCAGTACTTC,CSAASTSGSFYEQYF
TRBV19,TRBJ1-1,.,.,TGTGCCAGTAGTATCGGGACTACCAACACTGAAGCTTTCTTT,CASSIGTTNTEAFF
TRBV6-2/TRBV6-3,TRBJ2-1,many,TRBD1,TGTGCCAGCAGTTACTCGAGGACAGGGGGTTGGAATGAGCAGTTCTTC,CASSYSRTGGWNEQFF
TRBV19,TRBJ2-7,few,TRBD1,TGTGCCAGTAGTATGTCCCCCACAGGGGCCTACGAGCAGTACTTC,CASSMSPTGAYEQYF
TRBV28,TRBJ2-7,many,TRBD1,TGTGCCAGCAGTAGGGACAGGGAACTACTCATCTACGAGCAGTACTTC,CASSRDRELLIYEQYF
TRBV20-1,TRBJ2-2,.,.,TGCAGTGCTAGAGAAACTTACGGGGGAGCGGTTACCGGGGAGCTGTTTTTT,CSARETYGGAVTGELFF
TRBV28,TRBJ1-4,.,.,TGTGCCAGCAGTTTATGGGGACGGACTAATGAAAAACTGTTTTTT,CASSLWGRTNEKLFF
TRBV11-2,TRBJ2-7,.,TRBD1,TGTGCCAGCAGCTTGGGGACAGGGACGATGGGGTCCTACGAGCAGTACTTC,CASSLGTGTMGSYEQYF
TRBV19,TRBJ1-5,.,.,TGTGCCAGTACGATCTCCTGGGGGATAAATCAGCCCCAGCATTTT,CASTISWGINQPQHF
TRBV2,TRBJ2-1,.,.,TGTGCCAGCTTTGCGGATGTGGCCTACAATGAGCAGCTCTTC,CASFADVAYNEQLF
TRBV7-9,TRBJ2-1,.,TRBD2,TGTGCCAGCAGCTTTTTCGTGGCGGGAGCGGATGAGCAGTTCTTC,CASSFFVAGADEQFF
TRBV20-1,TRBJ2-5,many,TRBD2,TGCAGTGCTAGAGGCGCTAGACTAGCGGGTTCCACAGAGACCCAGTACTTC,CSARGARLAGSTETQYF
TRBV19,TRBJ1-2,few,.,TGTGCCAGCCGGCACGTTAGCGCGAATGGCTACACCTTC,CASRHVSANGYTF
TRBV5-1,TRBJ1-5,few,TRBD1,TGCGCCAGCAGCCCCGGGACAGGGGCAAGTCAGCCCCAGCATTTT,CASSPGTGASQPQHF
TRBV19,TRBJ2-1,.,.,TGTGCCAGTAGTATGGGACTTTACAATGAGCAGTTCTTC,CASSMGLYNEQFF
TRBV7-6,TRBJ2-7,many,.,TGTGCCAGCAGCGTCGGGAGTGCGGGGCCCGAGCAGTACTTC,CASSVGSAGPEQYF
TRBV2,TRBJ1-2,.,TRBD1,TGTGCCAGCTTCAAGACAGGGCTGGGCTACACCTTC,CASFKTGLGYTF
TRBV7-2,TRBJ2-2,.,TRBD2,TGTGCCAGCAGCCCCTACATCGGGACTAGCGGGAAGGTCGCCGGGGAGCTGTTTTTT,CASSPYIGTSGKVAGELFF
TRBV19,TRBJ2-3,few,.,TGTGCCAGTAGTATCAGGGGAGCAGATACGCAGTATTTT,CASSIRGADTQYF
TRBV19,TRBJ1-2,.,TRBD1,TGTGCCAGTAGTATTCCCGGGACAGACTATGGCTACACCTTC,CASSIPGTDYGYTF
TRBV20-1,TRBJ2-3,.,.,TGCAGTGCTTGGACACCTAAGATTAGCACAGATACGCAGTATTTT,CSAWTPKISTDTQYF
TRBV27,TRBJ1-4,few,TRBD1,TGTGCCAGCAGCCTGGACAGGGATGAAAAACTGTTTTTT,CASSLDRDEKLFF
TRBV28,TRBJ1-5,many,.,TGTGCCTCCAGAGTCCAACAGGTCAGAGGGCAGCCCCAGCATTTT,CASRVQQVRGQPQHF
TRBV6-4,TRBJ2-7,.,TRBD1,TGTGCCAGCAGGGGGGGGACAGGGAGCTCCTACGAGCAGTACTTC,CASRGGTGSSYEQYF
TRBV4-2,TRBJ2-7,.,TRBD2,TGTGCCAGCAGCCAAGCTGGACCGGGACTAGCGGGAGAGGACGAGCAGTACTTC,CASSQAGPGLAGEDEQYF
TRBV20-1,TRBJ2-3,few,TRBD2,TGCAGTGCTAGAGATGGTTCTCTAGCGGGAGGCACAGATACGCAGTATTTT,CSARDGSLAGGTDTQYF
TRBV9,TRBJ1-1,.,.,TGTGCCAGCAGTCCGACACCACGGAGCGCTGAAGCTTTCTTT,CASSPTPRSAEAFF
TRBV7-3,TRBJ2-1,few,.,TGTGCCAGCAGCTTACGTGTGGGCCAGAATGAGCAGTTCTTC,CASSLRVGQNEQFF
TRBV6-1,TRBJ1-3,.,TRBD1,TGTGCCAGCAGTCGGGACAGTAGAGGAAACACCATATATTTT,CASSRDSRGNTIYF
TRBV20-1,TRBJ2-2,.,.,TGCAGTGCTAGAGTGGGTTGGGGACTGGTGAACACCGGGGAGCTGTTTTTT,CSARVGWGLVNTGELFF
TRBV27,TRBJ1-2,few,.,TGTGCCAGCAGTTTATCTTTCTTTGCAGGCACCGTTCGGGGCTACACCTTC,CASSLSFFAGTVRGYTF
TRBV28,TRBJ2-1,many,.,TGTGCCAGCAGTCCCCGTTGGAACAATGAGCAGTTCTTC,CASSPRWNNEQFF
TRBV30,TRBJ2-4,.,.,TGTGCCTGGTCCCGTGGGGGCACCTGGGACATTCAGTACTTC,CAWSRGGTWDIQYF
TRBV20-1,TRBJ1-4,once,.,TGCAGTGCTAGCCGCGAAGTGGGTGAAAAACTGTTTTTT,CSASREVGEKLFF
TRBV7-9,TRBJ2-5,few,.,TGTGCCAGCAGCTTCCCCCCTCAAGAGACCCAGTACTTC,CASSFPPQETQYF
TRBV12-3/TRBV12-4,TRBJ2-7,many,TRBD1,TGTGCCAGCATGGACAGGAGTACCTACGAGCAGTACTTC,CASMDRSTYEQYF
TRBV28,TRBJ2-5,.,TRBD2,TGTGCCAGCAGGAAGGGATCCTCTAGCGGGAGGTGGGAGACCCAGTACTTC,CASRKGSSSGRWETQYF
TRBV10-3,TRBJ1-1,.,TRBD1,TGTGCCATTGCCGGGACAGAGAACACTGAAGCTTTCTTT,CAIAGTENTEAFF
TRBV2,TRBJ2-1,.,.,TGTGCCAGCAGATATCGAGGGGATGAGCAGTTCTTC,CASRYRGDEQFF
TRBV29-1,TRBJ2-3,many,TRBD1,TGCAGCGTTTATGACAGGGGCCCCACAGATACGCAGTATTTT,CSVYDRGPTDTQYF
TRBV9,TRBJ2-3,.,TRBD2,TGTGCCAGCAGCGTACTAGCGGGAGTGAGTAGCACAGATACGCAGTATTTT,CASSVLAGVSSTDTQYF
TRBV28,TRBJ2-7,many,TRBD2,TGTGCCAGCAGTTTATACTCTTACGGGACTAGCGGGGGCTACGAGCAGTACTTC,CASSLYSYGTSGGYEQYF
TRBV7-9,TRBJ2-5,.,.,TGTGCCAGCAGCTTAGGTTGGACGGACCGGTACCAAGAGACCCAGTACTTC,CASSLGWTDRYQETQYF
TRBV28,TRBJ2-1,.,.,TGTGCCAGCAGATCTTGGGGGGTAGAAAATGAGCAGTTCTTC,CASRSWGVENEQFF